This T cell receptor (beta chain) came from a study of neoadjuvant anti-PD-1 for oral cavity cancer. Profiling relied on immunoSEQ multiplex PCR, and the TCRdb table lists in-frame clones only, not all of them. The sample includes about 7,200 clones, around 72% of them seen just once. This CDR3 has 15 amino acids. Germline V gene data show CDR1 as SGHVS and CDR2 as FQNEAQ. Trimming removed 1 base from V and 6 bases from J; junction bases left unmatched: 3. Source: PBMCs, taken before nivolumab (anti-PD-1) treatment. This receptor was taken from a person aged 35-79 years with oral cavity squamous cell carcinoma. The chain recombines TRBV7-8 with TRBJ2-3; TRBD1 matches at 11 bases. The CDR3 loop reads CASSLGTGGSDTQYF. DNA for the CDR3: TGTGCCAGCAGCTTAGGGACAGGGGGCAGCGATACGCAGTATTTT.